Listed below are T cell receptor beta chains from one sample, sequenced in a study of cytomegalovirus exposure and HLA in healthy donors. Profiled with immunoSEQ multiplex PCR; TCRdb holds only in-frame clones, not every one. The sample contains hundreds of thousands of clones, approximately 70% of which appear only once. The sample consisted of PBMCs. The receptors come from a female donor in good health and CMV-seronegative. The conserved cysteine and the conserved F or W are not part of the CDR3 here. The D gene is left open where the match is weak.

d_gene: TRBD1; j_gene: TRBJ2-5; v_gene: TRBV30; CDR3aa: AWSVFRGIQTQY
d_gene: .; j_gene: TRBJ1-1; v_gene: TRBV25-1; CDR3aa: ASSEYMQGGSEAF
d_gene: TRBD1; j_gene: TRBJ1-1; v_gene: TRBV28; CDR3aa: ASSFGTGVHLNTEAF
d_gene: TRBD1; j_gene: TRBJ1-5; v_gene: TRBV25-1; CDR3aa: ASSGLDETGEGNQPQH
d_gene: .; j_gene: TRBJ2-7; v_gene: TRBV4-1; CDR3aa: ASSQPRGYEQY
d_gene: .; j_gene: TRBJ2-3; v_gene: TRBV10-3; CDR3aa: AGGGGLAGTDTQY
d_gene: TRBD2; j_gene: TRBJ2-7; v_gene: TRBV11-2; CDR3aa: ASSPQASGRPSQY
d_gene: TRBD2; j_gene: TRBJ2-7; v_gene: TRBV5-1; CDR3aa: ASSLLWRGSYEQY
d_gene: .; j_gene: TRBJ1-2; v_gene: TRBV11-2; CDR3aa: ASSRPGRGDGYT
d_gene: .; j_gene: TRBJ2-5; v_gene: TRBV7-9; CDR3aa: ASSFAGPHQETQY
d_gene: .; j_gene: TRBJ1-1; v_gene: TRBV18; CDR3aa: ASSPPGLEAF
d_gene: .; j_gene: TRBJ2-3; v_gene: TRBV5-8; CDR3aa: ASAGGSGSTDTQY
d_gene: .; j_gene: .; v_gene: TRBV6-1; CDR3aa: ASRRGGSGEQY
d_gene: TRBD1; j_gene: TRBJ1-1; v_gene: TRBV2; CDR3aa: ATHSGQGHTEAF
d_gene: .; j_gene: TRBJ2-7; v_gene: TRBV5-1; CDR3aa: ASSLARDSGSSYEQY
d_gene: .; j_gene: TRBJ1-2; v_gene: TRBV28; CDR3aa: ASKILGGHYGYT
d_gene: TRBD1; j_gene: TRBJ1-2; v_gene: TRBV7-8; CDR3aa: ASSSRDRARGGYT
d_gene: TRBD2; j_gene: TRBJ2-1; v_gene: TRBV7-9; CDR3aa: AGARSGSFDEQF
d_gene: .; j_gene: TRBJ2-5; v_gene: TRBV29-1; CDR3aa: SVERIQNLKETQY
d_gene: TRBD1; j_gene: TRBJ2-1; v_gene: TRBV6-1; CDR3aa: ASSVYRGEQF
d_gene: TRBD2; j_gene: TRBJ2-3; v_gene: TRBV28; CDR3aa: ASSLRKLAGETDTQY
d_gene: TRBD1; j_gene: TRBJ1-3; v_gene: TRBV18; CDR3aa: ASSRPGTGGGDTIY
d_gene: .; j_gene: TRBJ2-1; v_gene: TRBV2; CDR3aa: ASTSSYNEQF
d_gene: TRBD1; j_gene: TRBJ1-1; v_gene: TRBV5-6; CDR3aa: ASSFGQGGFGEAF
d_gene: .; j_gene: TRBJ2-3; v_gene: TRBV10-1; CDR3aa: ASGPAGADTQY
d_gene: TRBD1; j_gene: TRBJ1-2; v_gene: TRBV5-1; CDR3aa: ASSVGVTGGSGYT
d_gene: TRBD1; j_gene: TRBJ1-2; v_gene: TRBV15; CDR3aa: ATSRDRGSNGYT
d_gene: .; j_gene: TRBJ1-1; v_gene: TRBV5-1; CDR3aa: ATLDRTGFSEAF
d_gene: .; j_gene: TRBJ2-3; v_gene: TRBV6-1; CDR3aa: ASSSGLLTDTQY
d_gene: .; j_gene: TRBJ1-1; v_gene: TRBV7-3; CDR3aa: ASSPPVEAF
d_gene: TRBD2; j_gene: TRBJ2-1; v_gene: TRBV29-1; CDR3aa: SSHSGRASEQF
d_gene: TRBD2; j_gene: TRBJ2-5; v_gene: TRBV9; CDR3aa: ASSVGLASEQY
d_gene: TRBD2; j_gene: TRBJ2-3; v_gene: TRBV4-1; CDR3aa: ASSQQPTSGADTQY
d_gene: TRBD2; j_gene: TRBJ2-5; v_gene: TRBV14; CDR3aa: ASSPRTSGRPTQY
d_gene: TRBD1; j_gene: TRBJ2-3; v_gene: TRBV5-1; CDR3aa: ASSFPGQMTDTQY
d_gene: TRBD2; j_gene: TRBJ2-5; v_gene: TRBV2; CDR3aa: AIRLAGMETQY
d_gene: TRBD1; j_gene: TRBJ1-2; v_gene: TRBV28; CDR3aa: AISRQGPYGYT
d_gene: TRBD1; j_gene: TRBJ1-4; v_gene: TRBV5-1; CDR3aa: ASSLGDRGATNEKLF
d_gene: TRBD1; j_gene: .; v_gene: TRBV10-1; CDR3aa: ASRGQDSYEQY
d_gene: TRBD2; j_gene: TRBJ2-5; v_gene: TRBV15; CDR3aa: ATSREAGGRETQY
d_gene: TRBD1; j_gene: TRBJ2-7; v_gene: TRBV15; CDR3aa: ATSRPSPGQVYYEQY
d_gene: TRBD1; j_gene: TRBJ2-7; v_gene: TRBV13; CDR3aa: ASSSFDRADESYEQY
d_gene: .; j_gene: TRBJ2-6; v_gene: TRBV19; CDR3aa: ASSAQTPGLGANVLT
d_gene: .; j_gene: TRBJ1-2; v_gene: TRBV7-3; CDR3aa: ASSSSGIGADGYT
d_gene: .; j_gene: TRBJ1-6; v_gene: TRBV7-2; CDR3aa: ASSFDRKNSPLH
d_gene: .; j_gene: TRBJ2-7; v_gene: TRBV19; CDR3aa: ASSISDLFHEQY
d_gene: TRBD1; j_gene: TRBJ1-1; v_gene: TRBV2; CDR3aa: ASAGQMNTEAF
d_gene: TRBD2; j_gene: TRBJ2-1; v_gene: TRBV25-1; CDR3aa: ASTVSGRVYNEQF
d_gene: .; j_gene: TRBJ2-7; v_gene: TRBV11-3; CDR3aa: ASSLISSVLYEQY
d_gene: .; j_gene: TRBJ2-3; v_gene: TRBV6-1; CDR3aa: ASTVSGGRNTQY
d_gene: .; j_gene: .; v_gene: TRBV20-1; CDR3aa: SAMAGNEQY